The TCR beta chain under discussion was sequenced for a study of cytomegalovirus exposure and HLA in healthy donors. The overall study: Approximately 77 million unique TCRs from HLA-typed donors were held in an early release of data.

CDR3 length: 14 residues. Germline V CDR1 and CDR2: SGDLS, YYNGEE. V was pared by 5 bases and J by 10 bases, with 16 bases between. Primers for the PCR totalled 60 Vbeta and 13 Jbeta. Sequencing used immunoSEQ multiplex PCR; TCRdb keeps in-frame clones, though not all of them. The sample has over 100,000 clones, about two thirds seen once; the top ten hold approximately 2.5%. Material: PBMCs. The source is a woman in her thirties or forties in good health and CMV-seronegative. The chain combines TRBV9 with TRBJ1-6; the D gene is possibly TRBD1 (5 bases). The CDR3: CASRGEGQSSPLHF. The DNA of the CDR3 is TGTGCCAGCAGAGGGGAGGGCCAGTCCTCACCCCTCCACTTT.